Given below is one T cell receptor beta chain in context. Its antigen is not yet known. The input lacks base qualities; no much larger clone sits a single base away. Including cysteine and phenylalanine, the CDR3 has 15 amino acids. Only CDR3 DNA is held: 45 bases, read in frame from base 1. After removal of 1 base from V and 4 bases from J, the junction retains 7 bases not matched to a gene. Via the germline V gene, CDR1 is MGHRA and CDR2 YSYEKL. The data derive from a study of PD-L1 blockade in urothelial cancer (dated by TCRdb to about 2017). About the study as a whole: All patients started therapy in about 2014 and received atezolizumab 1,200 mg intravenously every 3 weeks. About nine tenths of the roughly 29 patients were males with bladder-origin urothelial cancer, and 18 of 29 reported a prior smoking history. An ECOG performance status of 0 or 1 was recorded for the patients, and 0 to 3 prior chemotherapy regimens had been received by the patients. Blood samples were analyzed 3 weeks after the start of treatment (second dose) and 6 weeks after the start of treatment. Blood samples yielded a median of about 150,000 T cells and tens of thousands of unique TCRs, with median clonality roughly 0.085. The study was an exploratory multi-omic analysis of somatic, immune and clinical correlates of response to PD-L1 blockade with atezolizumab in urothelial cancer. Pretreatment tumor samples and matched peripheral blood, collected serially before and after atezolizumab treatment, underwent TCR sequencing. Durable clinical benefit meant progression-free survival longer than 6 months, and TCR features were also tested against progression-free and overall survival. Whole exome sequencing and RNA sequencing of pretreatment tumors were performed alongside TCR sequencing in the same patients. Durable clinical benefit was achieved by nine patients but not by the remaining 20. Twenty-nine patients had pretreatment blood TCR-seq, some 25 had at least one posttreatment blood collection, and some 25 had tumor TCR-seq.

The time point label corresponds to: peripheral blood 6 weeks after treatment start. The cohort comprised 25 to 35 patients with locally advanced or metastatic urothelial carcinoma treated at Memorial Sloan Kettering on a trial protocol. Peripheral blood mononuclear cells were collected pretreatment and during treatment, at between 1 and 8 total time points per patient. The Qiagen DNeasy Blood extraction kit was used to purify genomic DNA from total PBMCs and tumor samples. PBMCs were collected pretreatment and during treatment, and were isolated and stored as previously described. Study-wide conclusions, independent of this receptor: Greater expansion of tumor-associated TCR clones in peripheral blood 3 weeks after the start of treatment was observed in patients with durable benefit (n of about 20, p = 0.022). Because the sample size was small (n = 29) and many of the analyses were exploratory, the results are meant to be hypothesis-generating. Improved progression-free and overall survival was found to be associated with pretreatment peripheral blood TCR clonality below the median.

Each PCR received spiked-in synthetic TCR analog templates so that absolute template abundance could be estimated from read counts. The immunoSEQ assay used bias-controlled V and J gene primers to amplify TCRbeta CDR3 regions from genomic DNA. Sequencing of rearranged TCRbeta segments was done at approximately 20X coverage. Turning to the authors' computational methods: Sequencing errors were corrected by clustering and CDR3s were annotated against IMGT to assign V, D and J genes. Downstream analyses used only productive TCRbeta rearrangements, leaving out any out-of-frame or stop-codon sequences. To compute clonality, Shannon entropy was normalized by the log of the number of unique productive sequences and then subtracted from one. Fisher's exact test with Benjamini-Hochberg correction, at a threshold of adjusted p below 0.01, was used to find clones that differed between time points or between blood and tumor. The source is immuneACCESS, and TCRdb retained only in-frame sequences with V and J called. Part of the clones is not carried over; for the studies checked, unresolved V genes explain less than half of this, and the remainder is unexplained. From that table come the V and J calls and clone size; the DNA was used to work out D and trimming. For this sample there are 95,000 to 150,000 clones; more than 75% appear just once. The ten largest clonotypes hold roughly 2.4% of the sample.

This sample comprised PBMCs, obtained around atezolizumab (anti-PD-L1) treatment. The rearrangement combines TRBV4-1 with TRBJ2-7, with 7 bases in between that match TRBD1. The sequence was collected from a man aged 50 to 60 with urothelial cancer. CDR3 protein: CASSQGDSEWYEQYF. The DNA sequence reads TGCGCCAGCAGCCAAGGGGACAGTGAGTGGTACGAGCAGTACTTC.